The 6 T cell receptor beta chains given below trace back to one sample, sequenced in a study of early T cells in non-severe SARS-CoV-2 infection. TCRdb ran MiXCR on the 5' RACE reads and lists one entry per CDR3 protein. The sample lists approximately 81,000 distinct CDR3 sequences, less than 15% occurring once. The sequencing sample was made of whole blood. The receptors come from an adult who was a healthcare worker with PCR-confirmed SARS-CoV-2 infection or an uninfected control (not recorded which).

The sample holds a few counts of this clonotype. The chain joins TRBV28 to TRBJ2-1, with 9 bases fitting TRBD2. CDR1 MDHEN and CDR2 SYDVKM come from the germline V gene. J gave up 6 bases and V 2 bases, and 8 bases lay outside the gene matches. The CDR3 length is 16 residues. The CDR3 DNA sequence: TGTGCCAGCAGTTTAAGTCGCGGGAGGGCCCTCAATGAGCAGTTCTTC. It encodes CASSLSRGRALNEQFF.

This clonotype was picked up many times. Compared with germline, one end of the junction differs, possibly owing to a read error. The rearrangement links TRBV7-7 to TRBJ2-1; the D gene is possibly TRBD2 (5 bases). Germline loops: CDR1 SSHAT, CDR2 FNYEAQ (reference sequence). The CDR3 covers 12 residues. The CDR3 DNA sequence: TGTGCTAGCAGCTTAGCGATGGGTGAGCAGTTCTTC. Encoded protein: CASSLAMGEQFF. The whole variable domain, remainder taken from reference TRBV7-7 and TRBJ2-1, is GAGVSQSPRYKVTKRGQDVTLRCDPISSHATLYWYQQALGQGPEFLTYFNYEAQPDKSGLPSDRFSAERPEGSISTLTIQRTEQRDSAMYRCASSLAMGEQFFGPGTRLTVL.

This chain joins TRBV28 and TRBJ1-4; 10 bases agree with TRBD1. CDR3 size: 16 residues. V trimming: 3 bases; J trimming: 6 bases; junction bases outside the gene matches: 7. The germline V gene has CDR1 MDHEN and CDR2 SYDVKM. The CDR3 DNA reads as TGTGCCAGCAGTTTCCCCCGGGGGACAGGGGATGAAAAACTGTTTTTT. It encodes CASSFPRGTGDEKLFF. Filled out from reference TRBV28 and TRBJ1-4, the complete variable domain reads DVKVTQSSRYLVKRTGEKVFLECVQDMDHENMFWYRQDPGLGLRLIYFSYDVKMKEKGDIPEGYSVSREKKERFSLILESASTNQTSMYLCASSFPRGTGDEKLFFGSGTQLSVL.

The rearrangement uses TRBV6-5 and TRBJ1-2; 7 bases align to TRBD1. The germline gives CDR1 MNHEY, CDR2 SVGAGI. The length of the CDR3 is 15 residues. The ends lost 2 bases at V and 8 bases at J; junction bases unmatched: 11. This CDR3 reads CASSYARQGSMGYTF. DNA of the CDR3: TGTGCCAGCAGTTACGCTAGACAGGGTTCTATGGGCTACACCTTC.

The chain combines TRBV6-6 with TRBJ1-2; D is undetermined. CDR1 is MNHNY and CDR2 is SVGAGI in the germline V gene (reference sequence). The CDR3 is 10 amino acids. The V end was cut by 8 bases, the J end by 9 bases, with 10 bases between. CDR3 sequence: CASHDLSYTF. The CDR3 bases are TGTGCCAGCCATGACCTTAGCTACACCTTC.

In its sample, this clonotype was seen a few times. This sequence joins TRBV7-8 and TRBJ2-1; 12 positions match TRBD1. The J segment lost 8 bases and the V segment lost 5 bases, leaving 7 bases of the junction unmatched. The germline V gene encodes CDR1 SGHVS and CDR2 FQNEAQ. This CDR3 comprises 15 residues. The CDR3 region has the DNA TGTGCCAGCAGCCATACCGGGACAGGGGGCTATGAGCAGTTCTTC. This codes for CASSHTGTGGYEQFF.